These 4 T cell receptor beta chains share one sample of origin, sequenced in a study of shared clonotypes between healthy human individuals. Sequenced by immunoSEQ multiplex PCR; TCRdb stores in-frame clones only, minus some. The sample lists fewer than 700,000 clones, about 80% occurring once. Material for sequencing was PBMCs. The receptors derive from a woman aged 40 to 50 in good health. Some clones in this sample may be carry-over from other donors' samples.

V gene TRBV5-1 combines with J gene TRBJ2-5, with 15 bases aligning to TRBD2. This CDR3 spans 16 amino acids. V lost 4 bases, J lost 2 bases, and 3 bases stayed unmatched. Per germline, CDR1 SGHRS and CDR2 YFSETQ. The DNA for the CDR3 is TGCGCCAGCAGCGTAGGACTAGCGGGAGGGCAAGAGACCCAGTACTTC. Translation gives CASSVGLAGGQETQYF.

The sample holds a few counts of this clone. No conserved phenylalanine or tryptophan ends this CDR3, so it is likely a read error. The gene calls are TRBV4-3 and TRBJ2-7; 12 bases match TRBD2. The V and J ends lost 1 base and 4 bases, in that order; junction bases with no gene match: 5. There are 16 residues in the CDR3. Looked up from germline, CDR1 is LGHNA and CDR2 is YSLEER. This CDR3 is CASSQVLAGGGYEQYL. DNA for the CDR3: TGCGCCAGCAGCCAAGTCCTAGCGGGAGGGGGTTACGAGCAGTACTTA.

J is TRBJ2-5 and V is TRBV29-1; no clear D gene. From germline, CDR1 is SQVTM and CDR2 ANQGSEA. The V gene lost 4 bases and the J gene lost 1 base, with 7 bases spanning the gap. The CDR3 has 12 amino acids. In DNA, the CDR3 is TGCAGCGTTGTGAGGTCCCAAGAGACCCAGTACTTC. Translating it yields CSVVRSQETQYF.

This clone was seen a handful of times. This sequence joins TRBV7-2 and TRBJ2-1, with TRBD2 matching over 11 bases. CDR3 length equals 15 residues. Trimming at V came to 5 bases and at J to 7 bases, leaving 7 bases not matched to a gene. Germline V gene data show CDR1 as SGHTA and CDR2 as FQGNSA. CDR3 nucleotides: TGTGCCAGCAGCCTTAGCGGGAGGGCCGAGAATGAGCAGTTCTTC. This gives the protein CASSLSGRAENEQFF.